One sample yielded the 6 T cell receptor beta chains listed below, sequenced in a study of shared clonotypes between healthy human individuals. Clones were read by immunoSEQ multiplex PCR, and TCRdb kept only the in-frame ones, dropping some. This table has approximately 2,000,000 clones, about nine tenths appearing once. The sequenced material came from naive CD4+ T cells from PBMCs. Sample subset: CD45RA+ positively selected. These receptors were collected from a young man in good health. Some clones in this sample may be carry-over from other donors' samples.

This clone turned up a few times. V usage is TRBV4-2 and J usage is TRBJ1-3; D call uncertain. The V gene's germline CDR1 is LGHNA and CDR2 YNFKEQ. This CDR3 has 14 amino acids. V dropped 0 bases and J dropped 8 bases, with 11 bases sitting between them. CDR3 coding DNA: TGTGCCAGCAGCCAAGAACCCAGCATGGACACCATATATTTT. Translating gives CASSQEPSMDTIYF.

The chain uses TRBV7-2 and TRBJ1-3, with D perhaps TRBD1 (6 bases). With 5 bases removed from V and 0 bases from J, the gap between germline ends came to 11 bases. CDR3 size: 15 residues. Germline-derived CDR1 and CDR2 are SGHTA and FQGNSA. CDR3 nucleotides: TGTGCCAGCAGCACCGACAGGACCTCTGGAAACACCATATATTTT. Its protein product is CASSTDRTSGNTIYF.

The chain recombines TRBV28 with TRBJ2-4, with D perhaps TRBD1 or TRBD2 (6 bases each). The germline CDR1 and CDR2 sequences are MDHEN and SYDVKM. Deletions cut 7 bases from V and 0 bases from J, with 13 bases between. The CDR3 loop spans 15 amino acids. Written as DNA, the CDR3 is TGTGCCAGCACACAACAGGGACTAGCCAAAAACATTCAGTACTTC. Protein: CASTQQGLAKNIQYF.

V is TRBV28 and J is TRBJ2-2; D is ambiguous. Germline V gene data show CDR1 as MDHEN and CDR2 as SYDVKM. The CDR3 runs to 13 residues. The V gene lost 8 bases and the J gene lost 3 bases, with 10 bases spanning the gap. The chain's CDR3 is CASGRGDTGELFF. The CDR3 nucleotides read TGTGCCAGCGGGCGTGGGGACACCGGGGAGCTGTTTTTT.

The CDR3 coding sequence is TGTGCCACCAGCAGAGATATGGGCGGAGAAGCTTTCTTT. Translated, it gives CATSRDMGGEAFF. The chain recombines TRBV15 with TRBJ1-1, with unresolved D. V shed 0 bases and J shed 8 bases, with 10 bases lying between them. This CDR3 comprises 13 residues. Germline CDR1 LNHNV, CDR2 YYDKDF (reference sequence).

This clone was counted between two and nine times. The rearrangement joins TRBV30 to TRBJ1-2; D may be TRBD1 (5 bases). Germline CDR1 is GTSNPN and CDR2 is SVGIG (reference sequence). CDR3 length equals 11 residues. The germline V and J ends were trimmed by 2 bases and 7 bases, with 8 bases remaining between them. This CDR3 is CAWSQGPGYTF. CDR3 DNA sequence: TGTGCCTGGAGTCAGGGACCTGGCTACACCTTC. The complete variable domain, with remaining parts taken from reference TRBV30 and TRBJ1-2, reads SQTIHQWPATLVQPVGSPLSLECTVEGTSNPNLYWYRQAAGRGLQLLFYSVGIGQISSEVPQNLSASRPQDRQFILSSKKLLLSDSGFYLCAWSQGPGYTFGSGTRLTVV.